Here is one T cell receptor (beta chain) with its context. The target of this receptor is not known. No much larger clonotype is one base removed from it; base qualities were not supplied. To prepare the library, the immunoSEQ multiplex PCR assay was applied. DNA from the cultured and isolated CD4+ T cells underwent TCR beta CDR3 sequencing. The paper's processing steps were these. Non-productive TCR sequences were discarded, and reads were trimmed to the CDR3 region, with only CDR3s of 7 or more amino acids retained. The MANAFEST web app was used to pick out antigen-specific clonotypes by comparing their expansion in peptide wells with that in reference cultures. To be called positive, a clone needed expansion at FDR<0.05 compared with the reference and with all other wells, an odds ratio greater than 5, and a frequency greater than 0.1% in two replicate wells. A clonotype was defined as cross-reactive if the clonotype was significantly expanded both in SARS-CoV-2 spike wells and in at least one common cold coronavirus spike condition. CDR3 similarity was assessed by Levenshtein distance with the stringdist R package, and unrooted trees were built with ape in R 3.6.1. Here the immuneACCESS table is served through TCRdb, limited to in-frame sequences with V and J called. Missing clones are a known gap in these copies; in checked studies unresolved V genes cover under half, and the rest lacks a known reason. Clone size and V and J calls were adopted from that table, with D and trimming inferred from the DNA. The sample records 45,000 or so clones, 76% of which are singletons. The ten largest account for 12% of the sample.

This record comes from a study of vaccination effects on CD4 cells after COVID-19 (dated 2022 in TCRdb). For the wider study: The ViraFEST assay stimulated PBMC with viral peptide pools and then used TCR sequencing to identify antigen-specific CD4+ T cell clonotypes by expansion. Pre-vaccine samples from a couple of convalescent patients were drawn 16 days and one week before the first dose, 142 and 148 days after COVID-19 diagnosis. Cultures from other donors in the study were sequenced with the Oncomine TCR Beta short-read assay on an Illumina iSeq 100. Altogether, around 11 COVID-19 convalescent patients and several SARS-CoV-2-naive healthy vaccine recipients made up the full study. Roughly 1.9 million PBMC per well were cultured with 10 ug/ml peptides in IMDM containing around 5% human AB serum, about 9.6 IU/ml IL-2 and gentamicin. Two doses of either the BNT162b2 or the mRNA-1273 mRNA SARS-CoV-2 vaccine were administered to participants. In both COVID-19 convalescent patients and infection-naive vaccine recipients, the study compared SARS-CoV-2 spike-specific CD4+ TCR repertoires from before mRNA vaccination with those from after it.

After more than 9 days of culture, CD4+ T cells were isolated with the EasySep CD4+ T cell isolation kit. PCR-confirmed SARS-CoV-2 infection had occurred in convalescent patients between March and December 2020, before the Alpha, Beta and Delta variants emerged in the United States. On days 3 and 7, half of the culture medium was replaced with fresh IL-2-containing medium. Unless otherwise noted, each peptide stimulation condition was cultured in triplicate wells. PBMC were separated from whole blood using Ficoll-Paque Plus gradient centrifugation and were then either cryopreserved at -140C or used fresh. The QIAamp micro DNA kit was used to extract genomic DNA from the cultured CD4+ T cells. What the work shows at the level of the full study, not this receptor alone: The study was limited by a small number of convalescent patients and lacked early post-infection timepoints. Among convalescent patients, the spike-reactive repertoire after vaccination was made up mainly of new vaccine-induced clones that were largely distinct from the clones induced by infection. Marked clonal contraction was observed in both infection-induced and vaccine-induced clones at late post-vaccination timepoints, consistent with waning T cell responses.

Per the germline V gene, MGHRA is the CDR1 and YSYEKL is the CDR2. V sheds 1 base and J sheds 5 bases, leaving 8 bases between their ends. The CDR3 spans 13 residues, from the cysteine through the phenylalanine. Only CDR3 DNA remains: 39 bases, in frame from the first base. This receptor was obtained from a human donor who had a prior SARS-CoV-2 infection. Recombination linked TRBV4-1 to TRBJ1-2; the D gene identity is not certain. The source material was CD4+ T cells from PBMCs cultured without peptide, sampled before COVID-19 vaccination. The DNA sequence reads TGCGCCAGCAGCCAAGTTGACGGTTATGGCTACACCTTC. Protein translation: CASSQVDGYGYTF.